Given below is one TCR beta chain in context. Its specificity is unknown. Several immunoSEQ plates held equal portions of the genomic DNA taken from each subset. TCRdb's table, derived via immunoSEQ multiplex PCR, lists solely in-frame clones and lacks some. The sample lists around 600,000 clones; 95% were seen once. This record belongs to a study of shared clonotypes between healthy human individuals. General study findings and limits: What naive subsets generally showed was a larger estimated richness than memory subsets showed. Clonotypes shared by all four donors outscored non-shared clonotypes in generation probability.

CDR3 length: 13 amino acids. The germline CDR1 and CDR2 sequences are MNHNS and SASEGT. Trimming took off 1 base at V and 6 bases at J, with 7 bases between the two ends. Cells designated naive CD8 were CD45RO-negative and were positively selected for CCR7, with terminally differentiated effector memory CD45RA+ cells excluded. The chain carries TRBV6-1 and TRBJ2-1; no clear D gene. The sequencing sample was made of naive CD8+ T cells sorted from blood. The TCR sequence derives from a woman younger than 45 in good health. CDR3 sequence: CASSEVNSNEQFF. CDR3 DNA: TGTGCCAGCAGTGAAGTAAATAGCAATGAGCAGTTCTTC.